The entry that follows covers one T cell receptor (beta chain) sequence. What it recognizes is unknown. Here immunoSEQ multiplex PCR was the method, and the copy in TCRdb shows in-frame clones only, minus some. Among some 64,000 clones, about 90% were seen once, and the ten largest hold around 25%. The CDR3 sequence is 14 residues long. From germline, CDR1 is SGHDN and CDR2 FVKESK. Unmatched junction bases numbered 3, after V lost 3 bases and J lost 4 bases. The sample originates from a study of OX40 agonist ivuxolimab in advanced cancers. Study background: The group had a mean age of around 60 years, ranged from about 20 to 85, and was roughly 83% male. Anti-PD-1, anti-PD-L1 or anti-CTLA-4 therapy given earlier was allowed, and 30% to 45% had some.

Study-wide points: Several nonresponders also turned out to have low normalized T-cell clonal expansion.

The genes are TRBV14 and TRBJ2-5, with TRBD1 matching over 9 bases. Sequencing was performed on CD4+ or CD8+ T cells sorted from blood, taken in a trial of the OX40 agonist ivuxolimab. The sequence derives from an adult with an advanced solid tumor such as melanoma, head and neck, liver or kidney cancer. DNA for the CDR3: TGTGCCAGCAGCCAGACAGGGGGGCGAGAGACCCAGTACTTC. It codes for CASSQTGGRETQYF.